The rows below give T cell receptor beta chains drawn from one sample of a study of shared clonotypes between healthy human individuals. Using immunoSEQ multiplex PCR, the repertoire was profiled, and TCRdb retains in-frame clones only, with some absent. The sample contains 1,400,000 or so clones, 97% to 99% of which appear only once. The source material was naive CD4+ T cells sorted from blood. Receptor source: a man aged 25 to 45 in good health. Each CDR3 is given with its conserved first and last residue. Each record gives: CDR3 length, D gene, J gene, clone size, V gene, CDR3 protein, CDR3 DNA. A D gene is named only where the DNA matches it firmly. Rows give clone size only sometimes, using once, few, many, or a class for an expanded clone.

13 TRBD1 TRBJ2-1 . TRBV6-1 CASSGNRGSEQFF TGTGCCAGCAGTGGAAACAGGGGCTCAGAGCAGTTCTTC
15 TRBD1 TRBJ1-3 . TRBV6-6 CASSPGQGSGNTIYF TGTGCCAGCAGTCCGGGACAGGGGTCTGGAAACACCATATATTTT
15 . TRBJ1-1 . TRBV18 CASSPPGVANTEAFF TGTGCCAGCTCACCACCGGGGGTGGCGAACACTGAAGCTTTCTTT
15 TRBD1 TRBJ1-5 . TRBV7-8 CASSVYRGSNQPQHF TGTGCCAGCAGCGTCTACAGGGGCAGCAATCAGCCCCAGCATTTT
16 TRBD1 TRBJ1-5 . TRBV7-8 CASSLASDRGNQPQHF TGTGCCAGCAGCTTAGCCTCTGACAGGGGCAATCAGCCCCAGCATTTT
15 . TRBJ2-7 . TRBV15 CATSRVASDGYEQYF TGTGCCACCAGCAGAGTGGCTAGCGACGGATACGAGCAGTACTTC
15 . TRBJ1-5 . TRBV19 CASSISPGEVQPQHF TGTGCCAGTAGTATTTCGCCAGGGGAGGTACAGCCCCAGCATTTT
15 . TRBJ1-2 . TRBV5-1 CASSSGQGPIFGYTF TGCGCCAGCAGCTCCGGGCAGGGCCCTATATTTGGCTACACCTTC
15 . TRBJ1-3 . TRBV7-9 CASSLTATSGNTIYF TGTGCCAGCAGCTTAACCGCTACCTCTGGAAACACCATATATTTT
13 . TRBJ2-5 . TRBV2 CASSDVKATAQYF TGTGCCAGCAGTGATGTAAAGGCCACGGCCCAGTACTTC
17 TRBD2 TRBJ2-3 once TRBV7-9 CASSLAIGGRATDTQYF TGTGCCAGCAGCTTAGCTATTGGCGGGAGGGCCACAGATACGCAGTATTTT
16 . TRBJ2-7 . TRBV21-1 CASSKRGGRGIYEQYF TGTGCCAGCAGCAAACGAGGTGGGAGAGGCATATACGAGCAGTACTTC
16 TRBD2 TRBJ2-3 . TRBV5-4 CASRSGRGTSTDTQYF TGTGCCAGCAGGAGCGGGAGAGGGACTAGCACAGATACGCAGTATTTT
12 . TRBJ2-7 . TRBV6-5 CASSYWGSEQYF TGTGCCAGCAGTTACTGGGGCAGTGAGCAGTACTTC